These T cell receptor beta chains were read from a single sample in a study of T cells in Graves' hyperthyroidism and ophthalmopathy. TCRdb re-called the multiplex PCR reads through MiXCR, storing one row per CDR3 protein. The table lists around 300,000 distinct CDR3 sequences, roughly 14% of them singletons. Material for sequencing was blood. These receptors came from a woman in her 30s with Graves' hyperthyroidism that later progressed to Graves' ophthalmopathy. Each CDR3 is given with its conserved first and last residue. A D gene is named only where the DNA matches it firmly. Not every row has a clone size; where given, it reads once, few, many or a size class.

>TRBV4-3|TRBJ2-3|TRBD2|NA
CASSPLQGAGGAQYF
TGCGCCAGCAGCCCCCTCCAGGGCGCGGGGGGCGCGCAGTATTTT
>TRBV19|TRBJ1-1|NA|many
CATTYRFGQAFF
TGTGCCACTACATACCGGTTCGGACAAGCTTTCTTT
>TRBV20-1|TRBJ2-7|TRBD2|many
CSAKSVGGPSYEQYF
TGCAGTGCTAAAAGTGTGGGAGGGCCGTCCTACGAGCAGTACTTC
>TRBV24-1|TRBJ1-1|NA|many
CATSDAYTEAFF
TGTGCCACCAGTGATGCCTACACTGAAGCTTTCTTT
>TRBV7-9|TRBJ1-4|NA|NA
CASSQTWVSRQGVGEKLFF
TGTGCCAGCAGCCAAACGTGGGTTAGTCGTCAGGGCGTCGGTGAAAAACTGTTTTTT
>TRBV6-1|TRBJ2-2|NA|NA
CAISARTGNTGELFF
TGTGCCATCAGTGCAAGGACTGGTAACACCGGGGAGCTGTTTTTT
>TRBV7-9|TRBJ2-7|NA|NA
CASSQDGGTYEQYF
TGTGCCAGCAGCCAAGACGGGGGTACCTACGAGCAGTACTTC
>TRBV4-3|TRBJ2-3|NA|NA
CASSQDESRGDRADTQYF
TGCGCCAGCAGCCAAGATGAGAGTCGGGGCGATCGAGCAGATACGCAGTATTTT
>TRBV6-1|TRBJ1-5|NA|many
CASSLGTSAGNQPQHF
TGTGCCAGCAGTCTAGGGACGTCGGCTGGCAATCAGCCCCAGCATTTT
>TRBV6-2/TRBV6-3|TRBJ1-1|NA|many
CASHITGAPEAFF
TGTGCCAGCCATATCACGGGGGCCCCTGAAGCTTTCTTT
>TRBV9|TRBJ1-1|NA|NA
CASSVDTNTEAFF
TGTGCCAGCAGCGTAGACACAAACACTGAAGCTTTCTTT
>TRBV11-2|TRBJ1-2|TRBD1|NA
CASSPGSSGSSGTGDGYTF
TGTGCCAGCAGCCCCGGTTCCTCAGGGTCGTCCGGGACAGGGGATGGCTACACCTTC
>TRBV20-1|TRBJ2-7|TRBD2|NA
CSASRRESEQYF
TGCAGTGCTAGTCGGCGGGAGAGCGAGCAGTACTTC
>TRBV6-1|TRBJ2-2|TRBD1|many
CASRRDRDSGELFF
TGTGCCAGCAGGCGGGACAGGGACTCCGGGGAGCTGTTTTTT
>TRBV19|TRBJ1-1|NA|NA
CASSPMGGTEAFF
TGTGCCAGTAGCCCGATGGGAGGCACTGAAGCTTTCTTT
>TRBV3-1|TRBJ2-5|NA|many
CASSPQGQEETQYF
TGTGCCAGCAGCCCCCAAGGGCAGGAAGAGACCCAGTACTTC
>TRBV12-3/TRBV12-4|TRBJ2-2|TRBD1|many
CASTWDRAIGELFF
TGTGCCAGCACCTGGGACAGGGCTATCGGGGAGCTGTTTTTT
>TRBV2|TRBJ1-4|TRBD1|many
CASSAQTGGEKLFF
TGTGCCAGCAGCGCCCAGACAGGGGGTGAAAAACTGTTTTTT
>TRBV6-4|TRBJ1-1|TRBD1|NA
CASSESGTGSDRGTEAFF
TGTGCCAGCAGTGAGTCTGGGACAGGGTCTGATAGGGGAACTGAAGCTTTCTTT
>TRBV19|TRBJ2-1|NA|few
CASSIEAANEQFF
TGTGCCAGTAGTATAGAAGCGGCTAATGAGCAGTTCTTC
>TRBV28|TRBJ1-1|TRBD1|many
CASSPDRGDTEAFF
TGTGCCAGCAGCCCCGACAGGGGAGACACTGAAGCTTTCTTT
>TRBV27|TRBJ2-2|TRBD2|many
CASSFQTSANTGELFF
TGTGCCAGCAGTTTCCAGACTAGCGCAAACACCGGGGAGCTGTTTTTT
>TRBV28|TRBJ2-5|NA|NA
CASSGPRGLQETQYF
TGTGCCAGCAGCGGACCACGGGGCCTCCAAGAGACCCAGTACTTC
>TRBV3-2|TRBJ1-5|NA|many
CASSQRGPRRKPQHF
TGTGCCAGCAGCCAAAGGGGGCCTCGGCGGAAGCCCCAGCATTTT
>TRBV7-8|TRBJ2-3|NA|many
CASSALQVRNTDTQYF
TGTGCCAGCAGCGCACTACAGGTCCGAAACACAGATACGCAGTATTTT
>TRBV7-9|TRBJ2-7|NA|many
CASSLDGSREQYF
TGTGCCAGCAGCTTAGACGGGAGTAGAGAGCAGTACTTC
>TRBV15|TRBJ2-7|NA|many
CATSRSSTGRAGYEQYF
TGTGCCACCAGCAGATCTTCAACAGGGCGAGCCGGCTACGAGCAGTACTTC
>TRBV28|TRBJ2-7|TRBD2|many
CAIKTRLAPYEQYF
TGTGCCATCAAGACTAGACTAGCGCCCTACGAGCAGTACTTC
>TRBV18|TRBJ2-5|NA|many
CASSGLQETQYF
TGTGCCAGCTCGGGACTGCAAGAGACCCAGTACTTC
>TRBV20-1|TRBJ2-1|TRBD2|many
CSAPPRGGAYNEQFF
TGCAGTGCTCCTCCTCGGGGGGGGGCCTACAATGAGCAGTTCTTC
>TRBV28|TRBJ1-2|TRBD1|many
CASRADRGWGYTF
TGTGCCAGCAGGGCCGACAGGGGCTGGGGCTACACCTTC
>TRBV7-3|TRBJ2-1|TRBD2|many
CASSSGLAVEQFF
TGTGCCAGCAGCTCAGGACTAGCGGTTGAGCAGTTCTTC
>TRBV28|TRBJ2-5|TRBD1|NA
CASSTPGQGRAGRETQYF
TGTGCCAGCAGTACGCCGGGACAGGGGAGAGCGGGAAGGGAGACCCAGTACTTC
>TRBV7-8|TRBJ2-1|NA|many
CASSPSASSYNEQFF
TGTGCCAGCAGTCCTAGCGCGAGCTCCTACAATGAGCAGTTCTTC
>TRBV18|TRBJ1-2|TRBD1|many
CASSPDRAEYGYTF
TGTGCCAGCTCACCGGACAGGGCTGAATATGGCTACACCTTC